The 6 T cell receptor beta chains below all came from one sample that was sequenced in a study of shared clonotypes between healthy human individuals. TCRdb's table, derived via immunoSEQ multiplex PCR, lists solely in-frame clones and lacks some. The table includes around 1,000,000 clones, 70% to 80% detected once. The sequencing sample was made of memory CD4+ T cells from PBMCs. The sample's subset: CD45RA-negative fraction. The receptors were gathered from a man between 18 and 29 years old in good health. Some clones in this sample may be carry-over from other donors' samples.

The gene calls are TRBV4-3 and TRBJ2-1; D gene unclear. In germline, CDR1 is LGHNA, CDR2 YSLEER. V gave up 0 bases and J gave up 9 bases, with 9 bases separating them. The CDR3 has 13 amino acids. The CDR3 region is CASSQDRLLEQFF. The CDR3 DNA reads TGCGCCAGCAGCCAAGATCGACTTCTTGAGCAGTTCTTC.

The gene calls are TRBV15 and TRBJ2-7; 8 nucleotides agree with TRBD2. Per germline, CDR1 LNHNV and CDR2 YYDKDF (reference sequence). The CDR3 loop spans 15 amino acids. Unmatched junction bases numbered 6, after V lost 5 bases and J lost 0 bases. CDR3 sequence: CATSREGISSYEQYF. CDR3 bases: TGTGCCACCAGCCGGGAGGGGATTAGCTCCTACGAGCAGTACTTC. The full variable domain, in which reference TRBV15 and TRBJ2-7 provide the parts outside the CDR3, is DAMVIQNPRYQVTQFGKPVTLSCSQTLNHNVMYWYQQKSSQAPKLLFHYYDKDFNNEADTPDNFQSRRPNTSFCFLDIRSPGLGDTAMYLCATSREGISSYEQYFGPGTRLTVT.

As DNA, the CDR3 is TGTGCCAGCAGCTTAGTCCCACGTAGCGGGAGATACGAGCAGTACTTC. It yields the protein CASSLVPRSGRYEQYF. The genes are TRBV7-6 and TRBJ2-7; 9 bases are shared with TRBD2. CDR1 is SGHVS, CDR2 FNYEAQ, per germline. This CDR3 has 16 residues. Unmatched junction bases numbered 8, after V lost 1 base and J lost 4 bases.

The genes are TRBV27 and TRBJ1-1; no firm D call. The length of the CDR3 is 18 residues. V dropped 0 bases and J dropped 1 base, with 18 bases sitting between them. CDR1 is MNHEY, CDR2 SMNVEV, per germline (reference sequence). The CDR3 loop reads CASSLSSLRAWGNTEAFF. For the CDR3, the DNA is TGTGCCAGCAGTTTATCTTCGTTGAGGGCATGGGGGAACACTGAAGCTTTCTTT.

Comments on this clone: It may be a read error: a sequence one base away is much more abundant. V and J are TRBV25-1 and TRBJ1-1; D remains unclear. Trimming pared 6 bases from V and 1 base from J, leaving 3 bases between. The germline V gene encodes CDR1 MGHDK and CDR2 SYGVNS. The CDR3 length is 11 residues. The CDR3: CASSWNTEAFF. The CDR3 bases are TGTGCCAGCAGCTGGAACACTGAAGCTTTCTTT.

The chain carries TRBV7-9 and TRBJ2-6; D gene ambiguous. CDR3 length equals 16 residues. The V gene lost 5 bases and the J gene lost 1 base, with 12 bases spanning the gap. The germline CDR1 and CDR2 sequences are SEHNR and FQNEAQ (reference sequence). CDR3 residues: CASSPRVESGANVLTF. In DNA, the CDR3 is TGTGCCAGCAGCCCTAGGGTGGAGTCTGGGGCCAACGTCCTGACTTTC.